The entry below describes one T cell receptor beta chain. Its antigen is not known. Assay: immunoSEQ multiplex PCR; the TCRdb copy retains only in-frame clones and omits some. The sample lists 55,000 to 60,000 clones, over 75% seen once, with approximately 3.4% in the top ten. The entry originates in a study of OX40 agonist ivuxolimab in advanced cancers. The length of the CDR3 is 16 residues. Germline V gives CDR1 SGHNT, CDR2 YYREEE (reference sequence). Trimming cost V 2 bases and J 8 bases; bases outside gene matches: 8. Regarding the study as a whole: On average, CD8+ T cells had more expanded clones than CD4+.

The specimen was CD4+ or CD8+ T cells sorted from blood, collected in a trial of the OX40 agonist ivuxolimab. This sequence originates from an adult with an advanced solid tumor such as melanoma, head and neck, liver or kidney cancer. This chain links TRBV5-4 with TRBJ2-2; 11 bases are shared with TRBD2. CDR3 nucleotide sequence: TGTGCCAGCAGCTTTAGTTCTAGCGGGAGGCCGGGGGAGCTGTTTTTT. As protein: CASSFSSSGRPGELFF.